This T cell receptor beta chain was identified in a study of cytomegalovirus exposure and HLA in healthy donors (TCRdb year 2017). Some background on the complete study: An earlier analysis of some 500 of the donors reported more than 250 Gb of sequence data and about 100 million unique TCR beta sequences from about 200 million T cells. Every discovery cohort repertoire had been produced on one sequencing platform. Typing coverage varied by locus: roughly 620-640 donors for A, B, C, DRB1 and DQB1; under 550 for DQA1; about 600 for DPA1; approximately 470 for DPB1. Among some 400 genotyped donors of the cohort, an average of roughly 230,000 unique TCR beta nucleotide sequences was sequenced per donor, of which 15% to 20% were non-productive. The aim of the study was to test whether cataloging public T cell receptors could identify signatures of past pathogen exposure. Four to six DR-DQ haplotypes were handled as single units for association and clustering, since linkage in the cohort was strong. Besides the first cohort of hundreds of subjects, a separate validation cohort made up of 120 different subjects was used. Genome-wide SNP genotypes for about 65% of the roughly 700 donors were used in a later genetic analysis, which treated that subset as a discovery cohort. HLA typing covered class I and class II loci at four-digit resolution. An earlier analysis of roughly 600 of the donors used high-throughput TCR beta sequencing to judge whether each TCR beta V gene segment behaved as functional or pseudogenic. Among the roughly 400 genotyped donors, 81% belonged to the genetic ancestry cluster associated with self-reported Caucasian donors. In the later analysis, no new phenotypic data were used to find candidate immune exposures; instead, reliance was placed on TCR beta sequences and their occurrence across donors. An early release that covered approximately 600 HLA-typed donors contained approximately 300 gigabases of sequencing data and tens of millions of unique TCR sequences. Donor age, sex, ethnicity and CMV serostatus were collected together with the repertoire data. A later analysis re-examined previously published TCR beta repertoires from more than 550 donors and added high-resolution HLA genotyping to investigate patterns of TCR occurrence. The study combined high-throughput TCR immunosequencing, statistical association of individual TCRs with disease status, and machine learning to predict cytomegalovirus infection status. The study used immunosequencing to profile the T cell repertoires of 666 subjects and linked those repertoires to cytomegalovirus serostatus. Study-wide findings and limitations: A further reported finding was that TCR beta sequences accurately predicted the HLA-A and HLA-B alleles for most subjects in the first cohort. Roughly 15 rarely observed V segments, including chromosome 9 orphons, were excluded from the earlier analysis of just under 600 of the donors because counts were too low. The study listed 150 to 200 TCR beta chains as associated with cytomegalovirus. Strong co-occurrence of HLA alleles, especially DR and DQ, made assigning TCR associations to individual alleles difficult. A later genetic analysis associated a missense DCLRE1C variant with V-gene and J-gene trimming of TCR beta chains, and an independent cohort replicated the association. The authors suggested that the approach could potentially be generalized to other disease states and immunological phenotypes. The only immune exposure information available for the cohort was CMV serostatus. The presence/absence analyses assumed that sequencing depth was roughly uniform across donors, and that assumption may not be true. A later analysis found that most CMV-associated TCR beta chains appeared HLA-restricted, with HLA associations seemingly driven largely by CMV exposure. In both the original and validation cohorts, the classifier was reported to diagnose cytomegalovirus status with high specificity and sensitivity. A cluster of highly shared sequence variants was judged likely to be a technical artifact of the sequencing pipeline. In vitro tests confirmed that three of the cytomegalovirus-associated TCR beta chains recognize cytomegalovirus antigens. In this cohort, only TCR beta chains were sequenced, and detectable features were limited by the absence of alpha or paired-chain data. In a later analysis, the rate of TCR association differed among HLA loci, with DRB1 alleles having the most associated TCRs and HLA-C alleles having the fewest. Correlated functional status among segregating V segments might reflect linkage disequilibrium, but an unknown experimental factor could not be ruled out. Because HLA typing was unavailable for some donors at each locus, only the typed subset was used in association tests. Some IMGT-functional V segments, including TRBV6-2 and TRBV6-3, could not be told apart with the 87-base-pair reads, so those segments were excluded. Specific HLA alleles were associated with over 15,000 TCR beta sequences at a false discovery rate of 0.05 in a later analysis. Several of the top co-occurrence clusters appeared to be linked to parvovirus B19, influenza, CMV and Epstein-Barr virus, according to a later analysis. Compared with the approximately 700-donor mean, donors in an Asian-associated ancestry cluster had fewer N-insertions in productive TCRs, according to a later genetic analysis. In an earlier analysis of approximately 600 of the donors, most TCR beta V segments were observed in productive rearrangements about 87% or about 30% of the time, broadly matching IMGT annotations. A later analysis found that HLA-associated TCR beta chains were more clonally expanded and had lower generation probabilities than equally common non-associated chains. Across donors, most TCR sequences were observed very rarely, whereas some public TCRs were present in many individuals.

In total, approximately 610 healthy bone marrow donors made up the cohort. At the time of sampling, every cohort member was nominally healthy, though immune exposures that went unrecorded were likely present. The donor tested CMV seronegative, placing the donor among the approximately 400 seronegative members of the cohort. A peripheral blood sample was provided by each donor, and peripheral blood mononuclear cells were used for TCR beta sequencing. The Qiagen DNeasy Blood Extraction Kit was used to extract genomic DNA from the blood cell samples. About this clone itself: Its antigen remains undetermined. No base-level quality is on record; no much larger clone is a single base apart.

Via the germline V gene, CDR1 is SNHLY and CDR2 FYNNEI. V and J are trimmed by 6 bases and 7 bases, and the gene matches miss 13 bases of the junction. Including cysteine and phenylalanine, the CDR3 has 15 amino acids. Only CDR3 DNA remains: 45 bases, in frame from the first base. The library was obtained by the immunoSEQ multiplex PCR assay. For the multiplex PCR, a mixture combining 60 forward primers for TCR Vbeta segments and 13 reverse primers for TCR Jbeta segments was used. Amplification of the CDR3 region of rearranged TCR beta genes was performed with a multiplex PCR assay on genomic DNA. On the Illumina HiSeq System, the amplified TCR beta libraries were sequenced as 87-base-pair reads. Regarding the original processing steps: In a later analysis, some 80 million unique TCR beta chains were counted across the roughly 610 repertoires, and around 11 million of these chains were shared by at least two donors. To remove PCR and sequencing errors, raw reads were error-corrected and collapsed into unique sequences using a nearest-neighbor algorithm that merged closely related sequences. CDR3 sequences were aligned to IMGT reference sequences to assign V, D and J gene segments. For a sequence to be retained, at least a six-nucleotide match to both a V gene segment and a J gene segment was required. A rearrangement was called productive if the CDR3 had no stop codons and remained in frame with V and J, and every other rearrangement was called non-productive. Following IMGT convention, CDR3 was defined as the stretch from the second conserved V-encoded cysteine up to the conserved J-encoded phenylalanine. The earlier analysis of about 560 of the donors excluded any sequence lacking an unambiguous match to a single V gene segment. In an earlier analysis of several hundred of the donors, V segments were called functional above 56.7% productive rearrangements and were called segregating when the between-donor standard deviation exceeded 5%. A statistical classification framework was built for diagnosing cytomegalovirus status from the catalog of TCR beta chain sequences. V and J gene assignment, in a later analysis, came from comparing TCR nucleotide sequences with IMGT/GENE-DB human TR gene sequences. Using the TCRdist pipeline, a later analysis assigned CDR3 sequences along with most-parsimonious VDJ recombination scenarios. In a later analysis, every TCR beta chain was defined by the combination of its CDR3 amino acid sequence and its V-gene family, and reads without a unique V-gene family were dropped. To address suspected cross-contamination and a sequencing artifact, a later analysis removed roughly 580 highly shared, low-generation-probability nucleotide sequences. For each public chain, a later analysis derived a clonal expansion index from normalized ranks of inferred template counts within each repertoire. Generation probabilities in a later analysis came from a VDJ recombination model fitted to out-of-frame rearrangements, and those results were checked against IGoR. In a later analysis, TCR-TCR, TCR-HLA and TCR-CMV co-occurrence was scored with hypergeometric tests, and a repertoire-size bias correction was applied to TCR pairs. To estimate false discovery rates, a later analysis permuted the HLA or CMV assignments 20 times. A later analysis grouped co-occurring TCRs with DBSCAN, adding TCRdist sequence similarity when clustering within HLA-allele-positive subsets. For co-occurrence clustering, repertoires with fewer than 30,000 or more than 120,000 public chains were excluded, along with 4 to 6 repertoires with anomalous nucleotide sharing. The clones in this table, taken by TCRdb from immuneACCESS, are in-frame only. Not every clone is retained; where verified, under half of the shortfall comes from an unresolved V gene, and the cause of the rest is unknown. That table furnishes V, J and clone size, whereas the DNA furnished D and trimming. The sample contains over 65,000 clones, roughly 75% of them found a single time. The ten largest clones capture about 2.2% of the sample.

The TCR originated in a man aged 35-49 years in good health and CMV-seronegative. Sequenced sample: PBMCs. The chain joins TRBV2 to TRBJ1-2; TRBD1 lines up with 8 middle nucleotides. CDR3 sequence: CASSSPGQGALGYTF. The base sequence is TGTGCCAGCAGCTCCCCAGGGCAGGGGGCTCTTGGCTACACCTTC.